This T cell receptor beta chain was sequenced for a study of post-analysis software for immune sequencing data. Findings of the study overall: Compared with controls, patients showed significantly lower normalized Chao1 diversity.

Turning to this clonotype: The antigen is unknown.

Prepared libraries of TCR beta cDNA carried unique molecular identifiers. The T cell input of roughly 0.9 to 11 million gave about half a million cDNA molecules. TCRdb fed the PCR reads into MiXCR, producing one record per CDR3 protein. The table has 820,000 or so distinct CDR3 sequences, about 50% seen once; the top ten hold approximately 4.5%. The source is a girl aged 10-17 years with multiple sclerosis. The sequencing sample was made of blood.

The CDR3 loop is CASSIGPGHNYGYTF. The CDR3 region has the DNA TGTGCCAGTAGTATAGGCCCGGGACACAACTATGGCTACACCTTC. The rearrangement uses TRBV19 and TRBJ1-2, with D possibly matching TRBD1 (6 bases). V was cut by 1 base and J by 2 bases, with 11 bases left in between. Germline V gives CDR1 LNHDA, CDR2 SQIVND (reference sequence). The CDR3 has 15 amino acids.